A single sample is the source of the 5 T cell receptor beta chains below, sequenced in a study of T-cell reconstitution after alpha-beta-depleted transplantation in children. Using unique molecular identifiers, the investigators prepared the TCRbeta library. MiXCR, applied by TCRdb to the PCR reads, yields one record per CDR3 protein. Of more than 200,000 distinct CDR3 sequences in the sample, about 9.6% are singletons; the top ten hold over 4.5%. The material sequenced was PBMCs from the stem cell graft donor, taken from the stem cell graft. These receptor sequences come from a human donor who donated a stem cell graft to a child with SCID.

This clonotype was seen at least ten times. V usage is TRBV27 and J usage is TRBJ2-3, with D uncertain. Trimming shortened V by 8 bases and J by 3 bases, and 15 bases separated the two germline ends. The CDR3 consists of 14 residues. Germline V lookup: CDR1 MNHEY, CDR2 SMNVEV (reference sequence). Here the CDR3 reads CASRQGRSTDTQYF. As DNA, the CDR3 is TGTGCCAGCCGCCAAGGGCGGAGTACAGATACGCAGTATTTT.

This clonotype was observed many times. The chain is built from TRBV7-8 and TRBJ1-1; a weak D match, TRBD1 (5 bases). Looked up from germline, CDR1 is SGHVS and CDR2 is FQNEAQ. Between the trimmed V and J ends, which lost 1 base and 1 base, there was a span of 13 bases. The CDR3 spans 16 residues. CDR3 region: CASSLVGTLGNTEAFF. In DNA, the CDR3 is TGTGCCAGCAGCTTAGTCGGGACTCTTGGGAACACTGAAGCTTTCTTT.

In this sample, this clonotype turned up many times. The chain links TRBV28 to TRBJ2-5; 9 bases fit TRBD2. V lost 6 bases, J lost 3 bases, and 5 bases stayed unmatched. The V gene's germline CDR1 is MDHEN and CDR2 SYDVKM. This CDR3 has 14 residues. The CDR3 DNA is TGTGCCAGCAGCGCAAAGCGGGGGGAAGAGACCCAGTACTTC. Its translation: CASSAKRGEETQYF.

Remarks on this clonotype: This could be a read error, since a much larger clone is one nucleotide away. This CDR3 fails to terminate in the conserved phenylalanine or tryptophan, so it likely reflects a read error. The rearrangement links TRBV4-1 to TRBJ2-7; D might be TRBD1 (5 bases). The V and J ends lost 2 bases and 4 bases respectively, with 15 bases between them. The CDR3 spans 15 residues. Germline loops: CDR1 MGHRA, CDR2 YSYEKL. CDR3 nucleotides: TGCGCCAGCAGCCAAACCGTAGGGGCTCAATACGAGCAGTACCTC. It yields the protein CASSQTVGAQYEQYL.

V gene TRBV11-2 combines with J gene TRBJ2-7; TRBD2 might be the D (6 bases). The CDR3 runs to 15 residues. V was clipped by 8 bases and J by 3 bases, with 20 bases between them. The germline V gene encodes CDR1 SGHAT and CDR2 FQNNGV. CDR3 in DNA: TGTGCCAGCCGGTCGACCCCTCTAGCGAACTACGAGCAGTACTTC. It yields the protein CASRSTPLANYEQYF.